This TCR beta chain comes out of a study of PD-L1 blockade in urothelial cancer listed by TCRdb under 2017. At the level of the whole study: Therapy was started in 2014 for all patients, and atezolizumab 1,200 mg was administered intravenously every 3 weeks. Pretreatment blood TCR-seq was available for 30 or so patients, at least one posttreatment blood collection was obtained for about 24 patients, and tumor TCR-seq was available for about 24 patients. A median of about 150,000 T cells and 85,000 or so unique TCRs was obtained from blood samples, and a median clonality of roughly 0.08 was observed. An exploratory multi-omic analysis was conducted of the somatic, immune and clinical correlates of response to PD-L1 blockade with atezolizumab in urothelial cancer. Durable clinical benefit was defined as progression-free survival longer than 6 months, and TCR features were also tested against progression-free and overall survival. About 85% of the roughly 29 patients were males with bladder-origin urothelial cancer, and about 60% of the 29 reported a prior smoking history. Fewer than ten patients reached durable clinical benefit, while fewer than 25 patients did not. Pretreatment tumor samples, along with matched peripheral blood serially collected before and after atezolizumab treatment, were subjected to TCR sequencing. In the same patients, pretreatment tumors underwent whole exome sequencing and RNA sequencing in addition to TCR sequencing. An ECOG performance status of 0 or 1 was recorded for the patients, and 0 to 3 prior chemotherapy regimens had been received by the patients. Blood samples were analyzed 3 weeks after the start of treatment (second dose) and 6 weeks after the start of treatment. Results and caveats for the whole study, not just this receptor: A pretreatment peripheral blood TCR clonality below the median was linked to improved progression-free and overall survival. Among patients with durable benefit, tumor-associated TCR clones showed greater expansion in peripheral blood 3 weeks after treatment started (n ≈ 22, p = 0.022). Because the sample size was small (n of about 29) and many exploratory analyses were performed, the results are intended to be hypothesis-generating.

Each PCR received spiked-in synthetic TCR analog templates so that absolute template abundance could be estimated from read counts. The immunoSEQ assay was used to amplify TCRbeta CDR3 regions from genomic DNA with bias-controlled V and J gene primers. Sequencing of rearranged TCRbeta segments was done at approximately 20X coverage. For the original study's pipeline: Sequencing errors were corrected by clustering, and CDR3s were annotated against IMGT so that V, D and J genes could be assigned. Only productive TCRbeta rearrangements were used in downstream analyses, excluding out-of-frame or stop-codon sequences. Clonality was computed as one minus Shannon entropy normalized by the log of the number of unique productive sequences. Fisher's exact test with Benjamini-Hochberg correction, using a cutoff of adjusted p below 0.01, was how clones that differed between time points or between blood and tumor were identified. TCRdb mirrors the immuneACCESS table, restricted to in-frame sequences. Some clones are absent from its copies; in checked studies, under half trace to an unresolved V gene, and the reason for the others is unknown. V and J calls and clone size are as listed in that table; D and trimming were resolved from the DNA. The sample includes 35,000 to 50,000 clones, with 88% observed a single time. Jointly, the top ten make up 13% to 15% of the sample.

The CDR3 runs 15 residues from the cysteine to the phenylalanine. The DNA shown is the 45-base CDR3, in frame from base 1. CDR1 SNHLY and CDR2 FYNNEI are derived from the germline V gene. V trim: 3 bases; J trim: 4 bases; unmatched bases: 5. A cohort of about 27 patients with locally advanced or metastatic urothelial carcinoma, treated at Memorial Sloan Kettering on a trial protocol, was included. Peripheral blood mononuclear cells were collected pretreatment and during treatment, at between 1 and 8 total time points per patient. The Qiagen DNeasy Blood extraction kit was used to purify genomic DNA from total PBMCs and from tumor samples. PBMCs were collected pretreatment and during treatment, and were isolated and stored as previously described. On this clone itself: The antigen this receptor binds is unknown. The input lacks base qualities; no much larger clone sits a single base away.

This sample comprised PBMCs, obtained around atezolizumab (anti-PD-L1) treatment. This clonotype was obtained from an older woman with urothelial cancer. The chain is encoded by TRBV2 joined to TRBJ2-5; TRBD2 agrees with 10 junctional bases. The DNA sequence is given as TGTGCCAGCAGTGAGGAGCGGGGGGGCCGAGAGACCCAGTACTTC. Protein translation: CASSEERGGRETQYF.